A single count supports the clone carrying this T cell receptor (beta chain). The data derive from a study of blood T cell repertoires in COVID-19. On the study more broadly: Collection of acute and convalescent COVID-19 samples took place in the United States, Italy and Spain. In each case, the material was cDNA or gDNA derived from T cells, B-cell-depleted T cells, or PBMCs.

Looked up from germline, CDR1 is MNHNS and CDR2 is SASEGT. The CDR3 consists of 16 residues. J lost 4 bases, V lost 4 bases, and 7 bases had no gene match. Under the authors' procedure: Quantification of nucleated cells was approximated via reference gene primer amplification. Sequencing used immunoSEQ multiplex PCR; TCRdb keeps in-frame clones, though not all of them. The DNA was the basis for D and trimming; V, J and clone size are from that table. The sample lists a few hundred thousand clones; roughly 90% were seen once. The sample was peripheral blood. The chain joins TRBV6-1 to TRBJ2-2; 9 bases are shared with TRBD1. The receptor's source is a man between 18 and 29 years old who had recovered from COVID-19. CDR3 in amino acids: CASSAGTGIFTGELFF. Written as DNA, the CDR3 is TGTGCCAGCAGTGCCGGGACAGGGATATTCACCGGGGAGCTGTTTTTT.